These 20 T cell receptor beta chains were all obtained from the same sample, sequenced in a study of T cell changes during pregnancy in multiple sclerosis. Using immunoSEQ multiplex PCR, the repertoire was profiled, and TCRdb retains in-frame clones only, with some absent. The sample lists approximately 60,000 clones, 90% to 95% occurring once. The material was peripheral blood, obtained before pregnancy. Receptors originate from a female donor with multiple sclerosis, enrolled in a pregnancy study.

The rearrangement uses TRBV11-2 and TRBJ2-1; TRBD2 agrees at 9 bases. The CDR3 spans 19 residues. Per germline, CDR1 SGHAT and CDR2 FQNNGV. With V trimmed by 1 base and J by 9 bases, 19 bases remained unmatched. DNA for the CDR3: TGTGCCAGCAGCTTAGCGCCGGCCAGCGGGGGGCCGGAACAAAGTGAGCAGTTCTTC. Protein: CASSLAPASGGPEQSEQFF.

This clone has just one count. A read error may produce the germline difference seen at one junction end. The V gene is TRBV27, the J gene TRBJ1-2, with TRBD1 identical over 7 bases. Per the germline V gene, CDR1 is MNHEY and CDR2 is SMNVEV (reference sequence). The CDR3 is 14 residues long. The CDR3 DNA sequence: TGTGCCAGCAGTGAGACAGGGTTTAACTATGTCTACACCTTC. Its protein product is CASSETGFNYVYTF.

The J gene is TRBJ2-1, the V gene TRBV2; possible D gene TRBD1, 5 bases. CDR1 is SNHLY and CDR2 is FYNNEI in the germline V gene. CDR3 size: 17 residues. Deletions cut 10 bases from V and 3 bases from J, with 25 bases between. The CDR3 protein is CATQPALQGAVYNEQFF. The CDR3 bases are TGTGCCACCCAGCCCGCCCTACAAGGGGCGGTCTACAATGAGCAGTTCTTC.

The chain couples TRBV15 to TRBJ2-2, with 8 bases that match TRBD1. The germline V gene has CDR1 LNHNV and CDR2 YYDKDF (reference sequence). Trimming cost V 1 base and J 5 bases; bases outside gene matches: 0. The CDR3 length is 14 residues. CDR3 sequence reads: CATSRGQGTGELFF. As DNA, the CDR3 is TGTGCCACCAGCAGAGGACAGGGGACCGGGGAGCTGTTTTTT.

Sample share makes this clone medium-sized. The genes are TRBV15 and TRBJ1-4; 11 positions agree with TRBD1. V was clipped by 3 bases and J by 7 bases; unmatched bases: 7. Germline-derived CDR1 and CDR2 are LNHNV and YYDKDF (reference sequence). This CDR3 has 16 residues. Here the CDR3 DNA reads TGTGCCACCAGCAGGCCTCCCGGGACAGGGGGTGAAAAACTGTTTTTT. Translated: CATSRPPGTGGEKLFF.

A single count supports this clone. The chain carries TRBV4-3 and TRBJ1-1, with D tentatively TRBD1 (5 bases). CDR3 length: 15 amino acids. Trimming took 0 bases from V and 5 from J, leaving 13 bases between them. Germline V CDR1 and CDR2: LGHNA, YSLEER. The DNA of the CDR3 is TGCGCCAGCAGCCAAGATCACGGGGGTTGGACTGAAGCTTTCTTT. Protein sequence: CASSQDHGGWTEAFF.

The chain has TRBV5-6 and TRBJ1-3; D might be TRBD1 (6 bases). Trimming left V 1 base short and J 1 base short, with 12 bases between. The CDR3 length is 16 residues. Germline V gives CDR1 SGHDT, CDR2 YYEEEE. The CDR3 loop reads CASSLRGTKSGNTIYF. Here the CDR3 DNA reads TGTGCCAGCAGCTTGAGGGGGACAAAATCTGGAAACACCATATATTTT. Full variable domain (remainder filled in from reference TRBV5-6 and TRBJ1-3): DAGVTQSPTHLIKTRGQQVTLRCSPKSGHDTVSWYQQALGQGPQFIFQYYEEEERQRGNFPDRFSGHQFPNYSSELNVNALLLGDSALYLCASSLRGTKSGNTIYFGEGSWLTVV.

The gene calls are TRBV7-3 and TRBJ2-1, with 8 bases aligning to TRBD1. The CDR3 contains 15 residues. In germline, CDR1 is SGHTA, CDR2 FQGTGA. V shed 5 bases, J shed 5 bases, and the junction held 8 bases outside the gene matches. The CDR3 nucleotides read TGTGCCAGCAGCCCACGACAGGGGCCCAACAATGAGCAGTTCTTC. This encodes CASSPRQGPNNEQFF.

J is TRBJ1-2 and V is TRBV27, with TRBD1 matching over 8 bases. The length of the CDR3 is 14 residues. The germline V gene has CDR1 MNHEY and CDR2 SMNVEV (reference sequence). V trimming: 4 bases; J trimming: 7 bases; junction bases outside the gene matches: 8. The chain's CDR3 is CASSSTQGALGYTF. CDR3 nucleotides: TGTGCCAGCAGTTCAACCCAGGGGGCGCTTGGCTACACCTTC.

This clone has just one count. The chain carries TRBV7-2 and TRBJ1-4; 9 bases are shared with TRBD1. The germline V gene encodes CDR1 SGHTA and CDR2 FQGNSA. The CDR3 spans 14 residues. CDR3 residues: CAAGWGQGYEKLFF. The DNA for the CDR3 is TGTGCAGCCGGGTGGGGACAGGGTTACGAAAAACTGTTTTTT.

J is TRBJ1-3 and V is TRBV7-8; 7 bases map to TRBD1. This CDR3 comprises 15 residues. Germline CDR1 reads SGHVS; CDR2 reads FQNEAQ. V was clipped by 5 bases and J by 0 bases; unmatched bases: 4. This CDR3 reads CASSPGQASGNTIYF. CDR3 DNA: TGTGCCAGCAGCCCAGGACAGGCCTCTGGAAACACCATATATTTT.

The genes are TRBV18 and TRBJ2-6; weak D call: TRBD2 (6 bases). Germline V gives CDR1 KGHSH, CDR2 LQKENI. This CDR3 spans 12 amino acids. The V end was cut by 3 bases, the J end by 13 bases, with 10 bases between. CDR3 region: CASSPPGGVLTF. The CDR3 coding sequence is TGTGCCAGCTCACCGCCTGGGGGGGTCCTGACTTTC.

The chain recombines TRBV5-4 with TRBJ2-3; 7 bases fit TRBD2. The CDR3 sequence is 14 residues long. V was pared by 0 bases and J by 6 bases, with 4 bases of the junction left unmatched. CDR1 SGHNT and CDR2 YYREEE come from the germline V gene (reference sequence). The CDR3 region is CASSLGTRADTQYF. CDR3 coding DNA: TGTGCCAGCAGCTTGGGGACTAGGGCTGATACGCAGTATTTT.

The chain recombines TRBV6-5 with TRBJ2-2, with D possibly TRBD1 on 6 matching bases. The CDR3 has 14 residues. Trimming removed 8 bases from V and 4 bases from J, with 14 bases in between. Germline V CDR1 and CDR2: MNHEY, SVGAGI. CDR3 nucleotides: TGTGCCAGCCAGACGGGACATCTCACCGGGGAGCTGTTTTTT. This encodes CASQTGHLTGELFF.

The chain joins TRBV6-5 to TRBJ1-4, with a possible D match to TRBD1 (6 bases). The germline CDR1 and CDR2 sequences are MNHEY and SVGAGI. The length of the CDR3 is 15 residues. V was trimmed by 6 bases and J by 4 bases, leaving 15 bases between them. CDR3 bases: TGTGCCAGCAGAACTACAGGGCTCGGTAATGAAAAACTGTTTTTT. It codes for CASRTTGLGNEKLFF.

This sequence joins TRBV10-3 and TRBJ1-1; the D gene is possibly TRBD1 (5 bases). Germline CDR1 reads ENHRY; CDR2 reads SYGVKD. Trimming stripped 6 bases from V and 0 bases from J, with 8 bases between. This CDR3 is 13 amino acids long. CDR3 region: CAIRVDMNTEAFF. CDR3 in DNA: TGTGCCATCAGGGTGGACATGAACACTGAAGCTTTCTTT.

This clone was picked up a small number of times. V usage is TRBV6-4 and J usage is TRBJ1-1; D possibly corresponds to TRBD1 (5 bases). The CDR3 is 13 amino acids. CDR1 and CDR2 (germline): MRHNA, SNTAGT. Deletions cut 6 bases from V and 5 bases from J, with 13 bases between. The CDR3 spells CASSVGVETEAFF. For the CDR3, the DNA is TGTGCCAGCAGCGTAGGGGTTGAGACTGAAGCTTTCTTT.

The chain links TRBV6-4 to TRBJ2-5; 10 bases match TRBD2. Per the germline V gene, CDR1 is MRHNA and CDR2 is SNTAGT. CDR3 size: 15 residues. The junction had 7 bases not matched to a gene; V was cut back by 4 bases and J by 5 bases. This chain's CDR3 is CASSVAPAGGETQYF. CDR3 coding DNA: TGTGCCAGCAGTGTCGCCCCAGCGGGGGGGGAGACCCAGTACTTC.

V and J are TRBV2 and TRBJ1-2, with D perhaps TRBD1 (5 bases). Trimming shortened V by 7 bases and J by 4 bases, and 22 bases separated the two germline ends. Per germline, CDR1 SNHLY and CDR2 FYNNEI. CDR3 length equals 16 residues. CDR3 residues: CASITLGLGGSYGYTF. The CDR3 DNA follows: TGTGCCAGCATTACCCTCGGACTCGGGGGTAGCTATGGCTACACCTTC.

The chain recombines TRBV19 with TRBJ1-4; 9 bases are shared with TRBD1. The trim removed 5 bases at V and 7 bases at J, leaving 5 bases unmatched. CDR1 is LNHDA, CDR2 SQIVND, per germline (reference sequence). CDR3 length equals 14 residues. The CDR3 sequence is CASSAPGQGEKLFF. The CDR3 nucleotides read TGTGCCAGTAGTGCCCCGGGACAGGGTGAAAAACTGTTTTTT.